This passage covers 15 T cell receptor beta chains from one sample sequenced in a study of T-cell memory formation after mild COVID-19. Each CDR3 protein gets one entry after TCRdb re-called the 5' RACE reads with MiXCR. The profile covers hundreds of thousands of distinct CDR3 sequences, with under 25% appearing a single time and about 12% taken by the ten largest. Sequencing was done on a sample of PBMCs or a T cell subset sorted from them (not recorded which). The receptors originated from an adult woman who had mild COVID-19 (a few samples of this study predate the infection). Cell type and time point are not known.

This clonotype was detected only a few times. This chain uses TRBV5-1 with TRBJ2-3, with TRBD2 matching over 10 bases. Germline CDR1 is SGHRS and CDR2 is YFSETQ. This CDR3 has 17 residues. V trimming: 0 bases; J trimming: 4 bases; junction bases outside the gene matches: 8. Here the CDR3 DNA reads TGCGCCAGCAGCTTGGCGTCTAGCGGGAGAGTGGCAGATACGCAGTATTTT. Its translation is CASSLASSGRVADTQYF.

In DNA form, the CDR3 reads TGCGCCAGCAGCTTGGCCCGGACAGGGGTCTACGAGCAGTACTTC. Translation: CASSLARTGVYEQYF. J is TRBJ2-7 and V is TRBV5-1; 9 bases are shared with TRBD1. Unmatched junction bases numbered 4, after V lost 0 bases and J lost 3 bases. Germline CDR1 and CDR2: SGHRS and YFSETQ. The CDR3 runs to 15 residues.

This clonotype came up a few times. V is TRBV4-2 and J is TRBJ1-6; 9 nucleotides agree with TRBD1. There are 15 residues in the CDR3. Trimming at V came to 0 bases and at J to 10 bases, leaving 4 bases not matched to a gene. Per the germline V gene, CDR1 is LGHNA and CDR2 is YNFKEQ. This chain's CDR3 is CASSQEDRGGSPLHF. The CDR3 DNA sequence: TGTGCCAGCAGCCAAGAGGACAGGGGTGGATCACCCCTCCACTTT.

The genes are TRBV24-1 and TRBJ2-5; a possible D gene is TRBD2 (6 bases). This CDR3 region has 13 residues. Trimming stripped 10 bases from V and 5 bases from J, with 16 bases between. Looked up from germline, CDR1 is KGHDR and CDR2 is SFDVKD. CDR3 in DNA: TGTGCCACAAAAGGGGAGGTCGATGAGACCCAGTACTTC. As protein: CATKGEVDETQYF.

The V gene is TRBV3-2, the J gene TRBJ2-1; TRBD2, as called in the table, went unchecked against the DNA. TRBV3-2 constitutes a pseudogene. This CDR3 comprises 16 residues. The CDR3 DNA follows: TGTGCCAGCAGCCAAAGATGGAGGGAGGGCCCTGGTGAGCAGTTCTTC. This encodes CASSQRWREGPGEQFF.

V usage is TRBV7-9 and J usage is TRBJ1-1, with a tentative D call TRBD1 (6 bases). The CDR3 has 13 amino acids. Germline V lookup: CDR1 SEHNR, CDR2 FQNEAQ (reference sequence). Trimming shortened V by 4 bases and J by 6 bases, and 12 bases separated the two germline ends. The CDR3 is CASSSQGPPEAFF. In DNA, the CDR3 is TGTGCCAGCAGCTCACAGGGTCCCCCTGAAGCTTTCTTT. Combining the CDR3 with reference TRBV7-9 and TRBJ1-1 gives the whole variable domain DTGVSQNPRHKITKRGQNVTFRCDPISEHNRLYWYRQTLGQGPEFLTYFQNEAQLEKSRLLSDRFSAERPKGSFSTLEIQRTEQGDSAMYLCASSSQGPPEAFFGQGTRLTVV.

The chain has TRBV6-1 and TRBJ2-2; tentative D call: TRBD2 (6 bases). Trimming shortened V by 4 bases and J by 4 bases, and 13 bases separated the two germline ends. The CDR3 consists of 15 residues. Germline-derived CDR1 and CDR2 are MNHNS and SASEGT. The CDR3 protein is CASSVGGLVTGELFF. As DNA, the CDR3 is TGTGCCAGCAGTGTGGGGGGTTTGGTCACCGGGGAGCTGTTTTTT.

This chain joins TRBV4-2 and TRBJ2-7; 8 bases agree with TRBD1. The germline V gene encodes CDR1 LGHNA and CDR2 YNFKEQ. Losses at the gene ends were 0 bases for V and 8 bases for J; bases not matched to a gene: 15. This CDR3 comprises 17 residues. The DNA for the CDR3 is TGTGCCAGCAGCCAAGAACTCTCGTGGACAGGGAATTTGAAGCAGTACTTC. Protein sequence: CASSQELSWTGNLKQYF.

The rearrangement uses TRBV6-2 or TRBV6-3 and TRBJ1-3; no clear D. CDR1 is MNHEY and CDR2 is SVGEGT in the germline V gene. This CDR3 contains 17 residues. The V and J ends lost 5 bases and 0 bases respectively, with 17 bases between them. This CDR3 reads CASSPLRVRSSGNTIYF. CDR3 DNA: TGTGCCAGCAGTCCTTTACGTGTCCGGAGCTCTGGAAACACCATATATTTT.

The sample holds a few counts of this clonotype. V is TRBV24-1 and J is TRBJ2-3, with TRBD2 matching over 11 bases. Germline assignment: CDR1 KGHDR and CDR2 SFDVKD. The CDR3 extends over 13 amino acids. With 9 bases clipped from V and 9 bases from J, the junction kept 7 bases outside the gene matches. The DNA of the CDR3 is TGTGCCACCGGAGGACTAGCGGGCTCAACGCAGTATTTT. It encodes CATGGLAGSTQYF.

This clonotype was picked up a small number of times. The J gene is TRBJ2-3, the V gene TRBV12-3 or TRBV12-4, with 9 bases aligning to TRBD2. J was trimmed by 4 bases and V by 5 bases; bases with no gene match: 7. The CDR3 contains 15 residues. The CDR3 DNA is TGTGCCAGCAGTACGGGCGGGGGGGCCTCAGATACGCAGTATTTT. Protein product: CASSTGGGASDTQYF.

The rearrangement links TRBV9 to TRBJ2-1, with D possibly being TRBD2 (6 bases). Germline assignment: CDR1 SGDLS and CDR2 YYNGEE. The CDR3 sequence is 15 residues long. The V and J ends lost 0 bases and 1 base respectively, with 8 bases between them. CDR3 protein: CASSVEAGSYNEQFF. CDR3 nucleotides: TGTGCCAGCAGCGTAGAGGCGGGATCCTACAATGAGCAGTTCTTC.

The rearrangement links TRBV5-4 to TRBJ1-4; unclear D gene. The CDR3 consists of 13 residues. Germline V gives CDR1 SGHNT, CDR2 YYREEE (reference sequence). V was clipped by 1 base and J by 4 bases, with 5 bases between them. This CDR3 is CASSLSNNEKLFF. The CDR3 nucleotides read TGTGCCAGCAGCTTGAGCAATAATGAAAAACTGTTTTTT.

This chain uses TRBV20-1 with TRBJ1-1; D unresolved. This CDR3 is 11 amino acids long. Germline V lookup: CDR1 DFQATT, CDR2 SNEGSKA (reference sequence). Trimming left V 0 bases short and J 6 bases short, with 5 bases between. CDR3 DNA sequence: TGCAGTGCTAGAGATTACCCTGAAGCTTTCTTT. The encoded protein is CSARDYPEAFF.

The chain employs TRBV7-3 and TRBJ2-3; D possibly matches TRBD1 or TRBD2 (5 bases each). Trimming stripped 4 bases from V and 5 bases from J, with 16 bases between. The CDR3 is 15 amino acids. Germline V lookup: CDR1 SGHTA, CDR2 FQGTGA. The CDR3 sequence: CASSSTGTSIDTQYF. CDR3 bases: TGTGCCAGCAGCTCGACCGGGACCTCGATAGATACGCAGTATTTT.